This T cell receptor beta chain was identified during a study of OX40 agonist ivuxolimab in advanced cancers. Study at large: Ivuxolimab, an antibody that agonizes OX40 (CD134), was administered to the patients. Three patients responded partially, comprising one with hepatocellular carcinoma and two with cutaneous melanoma. Findings and limits, study-wide: By week 6 at 0.1 to 3.0 mg/kg, blood CD4+ and CD8+ T cells had expanded clonally.

The CDR3 covers 16 residues. V was cut by 1 base and J by 0 bases, with 9 bases left in between. Germline CDR1 is SGHTA and CDR2 is FQGNSA. Sequencing was performed with immunoSEQ multiplex PCR; in TCRdb, only in-frame clones are kept and a portion is missing. The sample includes roughly 49,000 clones, roughly four fifths seen only once; the top ten take approximately 1.6%. This clone is classed as medium-sized. Its matching antigen is unknown. The material was CD4+ or CD8+ T cells sorted from blood, obtained in a trial of the OX40 agonist ivuxolimab. V is TRBV7-2 and J is TRBJ1-4; possibly TRBD1 for D (5 bases). This clonotype originated in an adult with an advanced solid tumor such as melanoma, head and neck, liver or kidney cancer. The CDR3 nucleotides read TGTGCCAGCAGCTTAGTAACAGGCACAACTAATGAAAAACTGTTTTTT. The encoded protein is CASSLVTGTTNEKLFF.